Following are 11 T cell receptor beta chains from one sample sequenced in a study of blood T cell repertoires in COVID-19. Measured with immunoSEQ multiplex PCR; TCRdb has only the in-frame clones, and not every one. The data show roughly 190,000 clones, about 80% seen once. Sequencing was carried out using peripheral blood. All receptors derive from a woman aged 45-65 years with active or convalescent COVID-19.

The chain combines TRBV7-2 with TRBJ2-1; D perhaps matches TRBD2 (7 bases). V was shortened by 4 bases and J by 0 bases, with 16 bases between the two germline ends. The germline V gene encodes CDR1 SGHTA and CDR2 FQGNSA. This CDR3 region has 17 residues. CDR3 in DNA: TGTGCCAGCAGCTCCCGGGCGGGGGCCATCTCCTACAATGAGCAGTTCTTC. This sequence encodes CASSSRAGAISYNEQFF.

The chain employs TRBV6-2 or TRBV6-3 and TRBJ1-5; no clear D. The CDR3 is made up of 17 amino acids. Trimming shortened V by 6 bases and J by 0 bases, and 18 bases separated the two germline ends. Germline V gene lookup returns CDR1 MNHEY and CDR2 SVGEGT. The CDR3 sequence is CASSRNAGVNSNQPQHF. For the CDR3, the DNA is TGTGCCAGCAGCCGAAACGCAGGCGTTAATAGCAATCAGCCCCAGCATTTT.

V usage is TRBV29-1 and J usage is TRBJ1-1; TRBD1 agrees at 10 bases. From germline, CDR1 is SQVTM and CDR2 ANQGSEA. V was clipped by 5 bases and J by 4 bases; unmatched bases: 7. The CDR3 totals 14 residues. CDR3 DNA sequence: TGCAGCGTTCCGGGACAGGGGATTTCCACTGAAGCTTTCTTT. It is translated as CSVPGQGISTEAFF.

The chain employs TRBV19 and TRBJ1-2; D gene uncertain. CDR3 length equals 13 residues. V was shortened by 3 bases and J by 8 bases, with 13 bases between the two germline ends. Germline lookup yields CDR1 LNHDA and CDR2 SQIVND (reference sequence). The CDR3 sequence is CASSIELRRGYTF. Here the CDR3 DNA reads TGTGCCAGTAGTATCGAGCTTCGGAGGGGCTACACCTTC.

In this sample, this clone turned up a few times. This chain uses TRBV7-2 with TRBJ1-4, with TRBD1 as a possible D gene (6 bases). Germline CDR1 SGHTA, CDR2 FQGNSA. The germline V and J ends were trimmed by 6 bases and 0 bases, with 11 bases remaining between them. The CDR3 runs 15 residues. The CDR3 region has the DNA TGTGCCAGCAGTCTCAGGGGCTCAACTAATGAAAAACTGTTTTTT. It translates to CASSLRGSTNEKLFF.

The chain couples TRBV6-6 to TRBJ1-2; 8 bases line up with TRBD1. The length of the CDR3 is 14 residues. The V gene's germline CDR1 is MNHNY and CDR2 SVGAGI (reference sequence). Trimming took 2 bases from V and 7 from J; bases not matched to a gene: 6. CDR3 sequence reads: CASSYPTGVGGYTF. The CDR3 nucleotides read TGTGCCAGCAGTTACCCGACAGGGGTTGGTGGCTACACCTTC.

This clone was counted between two and nine times. The chain recombines TRBV14 with TRBJ2-3; perhaps TRBD1 as D (5 bases). Germline CDR1 is SGHDN and CDR2 is FVKESK. V gave up 1 base and J gave up 2 bases, with 16 bases separating them. The length of the CDR3 is 17 residues. Written as DNA, the CDR3 is TGTGCCAGCAGCCAAGGGGGCCTGCTAAGAGACACAGATACGCAGTATTTT. Its translation: CASSQGGLLRDTDTQYF.

V usage is TRBV5-1 and J usage is TRBJ2-5; 12 bases are shared with TRBD2. The CDR3 length is 15 residues. Germline V lookup: CDR1 SGHRS, CDR2 YFSETQ. V shed 4 bases, J shed 2 bases, and the junction held 3 bases outside the gene matches. For the CDR3, the DNA is TGCGCCAGCAGCCCAGGGACTAGCGGGCAAGAGACCCAGTACTTC. As protein: CASSPGTSGQETQYF.

A single count supports this clone. The chain couples TRBV9 to TRBJ2-2, with unresolved D. The V gene's germline CDR1 is SGDLS and CDR2 YYNGEE. Trimming cost V 0 bases and J 0 bases, with 6 bases left between them. The CDR3 length is 15 residues. CDR3 sequence (DNA): TGTGCCAGCAGCGTAGAACCTACGAACACCGGGGAGCTGTTTTTT. It encodes CASSVEPTNTGELFF. The full variable domain, completed using reference TRBV9 and TRBJ2-2, is DSGVTQTPKHLITATGQRVTLRCSPRSGDLSVYWYQQSLDQGLQFLIQYYNGEERAKGNILERFSAQQFPDLHSELNLSSLELGDSALYFCASSVEPTNTGELFFGEGSRLTVL.

The chain employs TRBV3-1 (or the pseudogene TRBV3-2) and TRBJ2-7, with TRBD1 matching 9 bases. The CDR3 totals 15 residues. Per the germline V gene, CDR1 is LGHDT and CDR2 is YNNKEL (reference sequence). Unmatched junction bases numbered 4, after V lost 4 bases and J lost 0 bases. The CDR3 is CASSRDRVGSYEQYF. As DNA, the CDR3 is TGTGCCAGCAGCCGGGACAGGGTCGGCTCCTACGAGCAGTACTTC.

This sequence joins TRBV7-8 and TRBJ2-5; 9 bases agree with TRBD1. Per germline, CDR1 SGHVS and CDR2 FQNEAQ. Unmatched junction bases numbered 12, after V lost 2 bases and J lost 5 bases. The CDR3 has 17 residues. This chain's CDR3 is CASSLSGRTGATETQYF. The DNA for the CDR3 is TGTGCCAGCAGCTTATCTGGGAGGACAGGGGCGACGGAGACCCAGTACTTC.